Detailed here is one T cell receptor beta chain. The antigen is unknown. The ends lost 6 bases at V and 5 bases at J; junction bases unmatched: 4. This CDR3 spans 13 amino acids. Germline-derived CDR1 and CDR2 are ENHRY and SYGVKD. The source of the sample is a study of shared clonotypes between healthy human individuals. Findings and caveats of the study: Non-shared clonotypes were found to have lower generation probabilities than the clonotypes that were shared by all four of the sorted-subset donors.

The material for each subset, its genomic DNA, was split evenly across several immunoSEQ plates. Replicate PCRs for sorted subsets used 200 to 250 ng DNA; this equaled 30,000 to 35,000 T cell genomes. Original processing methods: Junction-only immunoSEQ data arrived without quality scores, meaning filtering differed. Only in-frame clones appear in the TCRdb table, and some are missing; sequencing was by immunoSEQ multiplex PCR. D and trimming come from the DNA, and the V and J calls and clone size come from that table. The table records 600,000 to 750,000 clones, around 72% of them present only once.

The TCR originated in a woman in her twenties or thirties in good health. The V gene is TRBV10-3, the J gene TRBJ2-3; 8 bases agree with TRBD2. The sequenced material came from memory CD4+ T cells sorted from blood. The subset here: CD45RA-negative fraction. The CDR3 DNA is TGTGCCATCAGACCGGCGGGAGGAGATACGCAGTATTTT. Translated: CAIRPAGGDTQYF.